This is a list of T cell receptor beta chains from one sample in a study of shared clonotypes between healthy human individuals. The data were produced by immunoSEQ multiplex PCR, yet TCRdb's version contains in-frame clones alone and is incomplete. This sample yields roughly 810,000 clones, of which 95% to 97% are seen a single time; about 0.25% belongs to the top ten. The sample was naive CD8+ T cells sorted from blood. The receptors here all came from a man between 25 and 39 years old in good health. CDR3s include the opening cysteine and the closing phenylalanine or tryptophan. Each record gives: D gene, J gene, V gene, CDR3 protein. A D gene is named only where the DNA matches it firmly.

d_call: -
j_call: TRBJ2-1
v_call: TRBV11-2
cdr3_aa: CASSGGNEQFF

d_call: TRBD2
j_call: TRBJ2-1
v_call: TRBV15
cdr3_aa: CATGIAGGSNEQFF

d_call: TRBD2
j_call: TRBJ2-7
v_call: TRBV7-9
cdr3_aa: CASSPSLAGGRIHEQYF

d_call: -
j_call: TRBJ2-3
v_call: TRBV9
cdr3_aa: CASSPLQGTAGITDTQYF

d_call: -
j_call: TRBJ2-4
v_call: TRBV6-5
cdr3_aa: CASSYFGHQGANIQYF

d_call: -
j_call: TRBJ1-5
v_call: TRBV2
cdr3_aa: CASSELKSTYSNQPQHF

d_call: TRBD2
j_call: TRBJ2-7
v_call: TRBV7-9
cdr3_aa: CASSSAGAGDIEQYF

d_call: -
j_call: TRBJ2-7
v_call: TRBV27
cdr3_aa: CASSLSGLTYEQYF

d_call: -
j_call: TRBJ2-2
v_call: TRBV7-9
cdr3_aa: CASSPPVVNTGELFF

d_call: -
j_call: TRBJ2-7
v_call: TRBV7-9
cdr3_aa: CASSLVGTPSQYF

d_call: -
j_call: TRBJ2-7
v_call: TRBV5-4
cdr3_aa: CASSPGPAREQYF

d_call: TRBD1
j_call: TRBJ1-3
v_call: TRBV2
cdr3_aa: CASSELPGQSSGNTIYF

d_call: TRBD1
j_call: TRBJ2-7
v_call: TRBV27
cdr3_aa: CASSWGQLREQYF

d_call: -
j_call: TRBJ1-4
v_call: TRBV7-6
cdr3_aa: CASSPSLRDLEEKLFF

d_call: -
j_call: TRBJ2-1
v_call: TRBV7-9
cdr3_aa: CASSLARNEQFF

d_call: -
j_call: TRBJ2-7
v_call: TRBV5-1
cdr3_aa: CASSLIETYEQYF

d_call: -
j_call: TRBJ2-5
v_call: TRBV28
cdr3_aa: CASSFTRTRQETQYF

d_call: -
j_call: TRBJ2-7
v_call: TRBV5-4
cdr3_aa: CASSDRTAYEQYF

d_call: TRBD2
j_call: TRBJ2-5
v_call: TRBV9
cdr3_aa: CASSRLAGVETQYF

d_call: TRBD1
j_call: TRBJ2-5
v_call: TRBV9
cdr3_aa: CASSDSGTGSETQYF

d_call: -
j_call: TRBJ2-1
v_call: TRBV13
cdr3_aa: CASSLLKGNYNEQFF

d_call: TRBD1
j_call: TRBJ2-7
v_call: TRBV28
cdr3_aa: CASSPRTGGSYEQYF

d_call: -
j_call: TRBJ1-2
v_call: TRBV11-2
cdr3_aa: CASDNRGPYGYTF

d_call: TRBD2
j_call: TRBJ2-7
v_call: TRBV11-2
cdr3_aa: CASRPSGTSVTYEQYF

d_call: TRBD2
j_call: TRBJ2-1
v_call: TRBV6-5
cdr3_aa: CASSLLAGALNEQFF

d_call: TRBD2
j_call: TRBJ2-7
v_call: TRBV5-6
cdr3_aa: CASSLETSGANYEQYF

d_call: -
j_call: TRBJ2-7
v_call: TRBV6-5
cdr3_aa: CASSYGSGDYEQYF

d_call: -
j_call: TRBJ1-5
v_call: TRBV7-9
cdr3_aa: CASSLAEDQPQHF

d_call: -
j_call: TRBJ2-1
v_call: TRBV19
cdr3_aa: CASARAYNEQFF

d_call: -
j_call: TRBJ2-7
v_call: TRBV7-9
cdr3_aa: CASSLVGRANEQYF

d_call: -
j_call: TRBJ2-2
v_call: TRBV21-1
cdr3_aa: CASSKGNRITGELFF

d_call: -
j_call: TRBJ2-3
v_call: TRBV29-1
cdr3_aa: CSVVYADTQYF

d_call: TRBD1
j_call: TRBJ2-2
v_call: TRBV7-9
cdr3_aa: CASSLKVGQGDGELFF

d_call: -
j_call: TRBJ2-3
v_call: TRBV5-1
cdr3_aa: CASSFEGDDTQYF

d_call: -
j_call: TRBJ2-7
v_call: TRBV19
cdr3_aa: CASSISSGWYEQYF

d_call: -
j_call: TRBJ1-1
v_call: TRBV4-3
cdr3_aa: CASSQGWTVNTEAFF

d_call: -
j_call: TRBJ2-1
v_call: TRBV7-7
cdr3_aa: CASSPVEVLEQAYNEQFF

d_call: TRBD1
j_call: TRBJ2-7
v_call: TRBV2
cdr3_aa: CASRGTEKSSYEQYF

d_call: TRBD1
j_call: TRBJ2-2
v_call: TRBV29-1
cdr3_aa: CSVGGTGATGELFF

d_call: TRBD1
j_call: TRBJ2-7
v_call: TRBV7-9
cdr3_aa: CASSDRETYEQYF

d_call: -
j_call: TRBJ2-7
v_call: TRBV29-1
cdr3_aa: CSVEIPPPGLVPSYEQYF

d_call: -
j_call: TRBJ2-1
v_call: TRBV5-8
cdr3_aa: CASSSREEESNEQFF

d_call: -
j_call: TRBJ2-2
v_call: TRBV7-9
cdr3_aa: CASSLEGGRVPNTGELFF

d_call: TRBD2
j_call: TRBJ2-1
v_call: TRBV4-2
cdr3_aa: CASSQDAAGGAYNEQFF

d_call: -
j_call: TRBJ2-1
v_call: TRBV2
cdr3_aa: CASTGEVRTQFF

d_call: -
j_call: TRBJ1-4
v_call: TRBV7-9
cdr3_aa: CASSSGTPSQKLFF

d_call: -
j_call: TRBJ2-5
v_call: TRBV29-1
cdr3_aa: CSVENGEETQYF